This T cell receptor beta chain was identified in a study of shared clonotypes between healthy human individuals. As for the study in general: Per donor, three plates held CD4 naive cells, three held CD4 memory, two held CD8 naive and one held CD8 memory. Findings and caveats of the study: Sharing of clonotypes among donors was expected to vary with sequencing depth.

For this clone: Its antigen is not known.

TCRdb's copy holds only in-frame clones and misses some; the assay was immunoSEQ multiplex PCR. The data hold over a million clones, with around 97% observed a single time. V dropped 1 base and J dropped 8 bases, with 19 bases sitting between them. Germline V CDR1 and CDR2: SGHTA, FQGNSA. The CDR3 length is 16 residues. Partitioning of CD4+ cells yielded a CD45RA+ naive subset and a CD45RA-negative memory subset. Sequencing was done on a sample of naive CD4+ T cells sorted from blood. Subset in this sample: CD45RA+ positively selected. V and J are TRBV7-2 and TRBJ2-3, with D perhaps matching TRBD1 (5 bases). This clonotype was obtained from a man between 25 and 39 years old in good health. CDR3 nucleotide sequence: TGTGCCAGCAGCTTAGGCGGCGCAGGGCGAGTTGGTACGCAGTATTTT. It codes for CASSLGGAGRVGTQYF.